This T cell receptor (beta chain) was documented in a study of control samples from healthy donors and cancer patients. Assay: immunoSEQ multiplex PCR; the TCRdb copy retains only in-frame clones and omits some. There are 100,000 to 120,000 clones in the sample; around 89% occur only once, and about 3.7% lies in the top ten. V shed 1 base, J shed 0 bases, and the junction held 6 bases outside the gene matches. The CDR3 is 17 amino acids. The germline CDR1 and CDR2 sequences are LNHDA and SQIVND (reference sequence). Sequenced input: PBMCs. This clonotype was sampled from a woman aged 55-70 years with lung cancer. The chain has TRBV19 and TRBJ1-1; 9 positions agree with TRBD1. The CDR3 DNA sequence: TGTGCCAGTAGTATAGGACGGGGACAGGGCTTGAACACTGAAGCTTTCTTT. It specifies CASSIGRGQGLNTEAFF.